Below, 13 T cell receptor beta chains from the same sample are listed, as sequenced in a study of monozygotic twins with inflammatory bowel disease. From its re-call of the 5' RACE reads, TCRdb lists each CDR3 protein once, without DNA. In total, the table holds 200,000 to 250,000 distinct CDR3 sequences. Sequencing was carried out using blood. The receptors were sampled from a human donor with ulcerative colitis or Crohn's disease, or a healthy co-twin of an affected twin (not recorded which).

This chain links TRBV29-1 with TRBJ2-7; TCRdb selects TRBD1, and the lack of DNA leaves this call unchecked. The CDR3 covers 12 residues. Germline V gene data show CDR1 as SQVTM and CDR2 as ANQGSEA. CDR3 sequence: CSGRQGSREQYF.

The chain carries TRBV28 and TRBJ1-2; the TCRdb D gene call, TRBD1, has no DNA to confirm it. The CDR3 has 16 residues. CDR1 is MDHEN, CDR2 SYDVKM, per germline. The CDR3 region is CASSPPQGGLGYGYTF.

V gene TRBV5-1 combines with J gene TRBJ1-5; TCRdb reports TRBD1, a call that lacks DNA to check it against. CDR3 length: 15 residues. From germline, CDR1 is SGHRS and CDR2 YFSETQ. This CDR3 reads CASSYTGADNQPQHF.

This chain joins TRBV5-1 and TRBJ2-5; as DNA is missing, the TRBD1 call by TCRdb cannot be tested. This CDR3 spans 14 amino acids. Per the germline V gene, CDR1 is SGHRS and CDR2 is YFSETQ. This CDR3 is CASSFDRGGETQYF. Full variable domain (missing parts from reference TRBV5-1 and TRBJ2-5): KAGVTQTPRYLIKTRGQQVTLSCSPISGHRSVSWYQQTPGQGLQFLFEYFSETQRNKGNFPGRFSGRQFSNSRSEMNVSTLELGDSALYLCASSFDRGGETQYFGPGTRLLVL.

The chain is built from TRBV7-9 and TRBJ1-5; TCRdb gives TRBD1 as the D gene, but with no DNA this cannot be confirmed. The CDR3 has 15 amino acids. Germline V lookup: CDR1 SEHNR, CDR2 FQNEAQ (reference sequence). The CDR3 reads CASSTETGMNQPQHF.

This sequence joins TRBV28 and TRBJ1-5; TCRdb outputs TRBD1, but without DNA this stays unchecked. The CDR3 covers 16 residues. CDR1 MDHEN and CDR2 SYDVKM come from the germline V gene. CDR3 sequence: CASSLLLRGAVQPQHF.

The chain joins TRBV2 to TRBJ1-2; TCRdb proposes TRBD1, but this gene call is untestable without DNA. The CDR3 contains 12 residues. Germline lookup yields CDR1 SNHLY and CDR2 FYNNEI. CDR3 loop: CASSRTGKGYTF.

This chain uses TRBV5-1 with TRBJ1-1; TCRdb gives TRBD1 as the D gene, but with no DNA this cannot be confirmed. The CDR3 sequence is 15 residues long. CDR1 SGHRS and CDR2 YFSETQ come from the germline V gene. The CDR3 loop is CASSKGQGIDTEAFF.

The chain joins TRBV5-1 to TRBJ1-1; TCRdb gives TRBD1 as the D gene, but with no DNA this cannot be confirmed. Germline CDR1 and CDR2: SGHRS and YFSETQ. CDR3 size: 15 residues. CDR3 sequence: CASSNAGSWDTEAFF.

The rearrangement joins TRBV7-2 to TRBJ2-7; checking the TCRdb D call of TRBD1 is not possible without DNA. The germline gives CDR1 SGHTA, CDR2 FQGNSA. The CDR3 is made up of 14 amino acids. CDR3 amino acids: CAAGGSVGSYEQYF.

By frequency, this clonotype is medium-sized. The CDR3 is CASSLRLGEDFTDTQYF. The chain recombines TRBV7-6 with TRBJ2-3; TCRdb calls TRBD2, which cannot be checked without DNA. The CDR3 is made up of 17 amino acids. The germline CDR1 and CDR2 sequences are SGHVS and FNYEAQ.

The chain has TRBV20-1 and TRBJ1-1; TCRdb lists TRBD1, though no DNA is available to test this call. Germline V gene lookup returns CDR1 DFQATT and CDR2 SNEGSKA (reference sequence). This CDR3 has 12 residues. The CDR3 spells CSAPRGLIEAFF.

This chain's CDR3 is CASSLLNSRFSVSSYEQYF. The J gene is TRBJ2-7, the V gene TRBV11-2; TCRdb's D call of TRBD2 is untestable without DNA. The CDR3 is 19 amino acids. Germline-derived CDR1 and CDR2 are SGHAT and FQNNGV.